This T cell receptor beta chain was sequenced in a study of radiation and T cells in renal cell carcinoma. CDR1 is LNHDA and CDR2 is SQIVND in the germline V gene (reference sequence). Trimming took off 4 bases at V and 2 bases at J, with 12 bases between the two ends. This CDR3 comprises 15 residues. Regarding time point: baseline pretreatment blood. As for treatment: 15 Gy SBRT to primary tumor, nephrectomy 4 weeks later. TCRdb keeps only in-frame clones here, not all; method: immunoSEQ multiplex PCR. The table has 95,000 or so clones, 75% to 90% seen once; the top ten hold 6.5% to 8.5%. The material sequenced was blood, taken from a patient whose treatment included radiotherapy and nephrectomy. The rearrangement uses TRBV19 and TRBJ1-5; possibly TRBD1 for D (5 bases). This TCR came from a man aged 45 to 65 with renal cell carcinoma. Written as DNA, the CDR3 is TGTGCCAGTAGTACTTCGAGGGGCGGCAATCAGCCCCAGCATTTT. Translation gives CASSTSRGGNQPQHF.